This T cell receptor (beta chain) emerged from a study of blood T cells in healthy people across ages. Study context: Through template switching, about one barcoded beta molecule was captured per two T cells, as measured in model experiments.

The CDR3 extends over 16 amino acids. Germline values: CDR1 SGHVS, CDR2 FNYEAQ. A sample-barcoded 5' primer and a J-beta primer mix were used in a second PCR of about 6 to 11 cycles. The template-switch adaptor was a 5' adaptor with 12 random nucleotides. It tagged each cDNA molecule. TCRdb re-analysed the 5' RACE reads in MiXCR, keeping a single row per CDR3 protein. Of 850,000 to 1,300,000 distinct CDR3 sequences listed, 35% to 50% are singletons. This clonotype appeared a few times. Sequence at one end of the junction differs from germline and may be a read error. The receptor comes from a woman aged 60 to 75 in good health. The rearrangement joins TRBV7-6 to TRBJ2-7; 13 bases are a match to TRBD2. The sequencing sample was made of blood. The CDR3 protein is CACSTRLAGGSYEQYF. For the CDR3, the DNA is TGTGCCTGCAGCACCCGACTAGCGGGAGGTTCCTACGAGCAGTACTTC.